This paragraph covers one TCR beta chain sequence. The antigen is undetermined. V lost 6 bases and J lost 9, with 15 bases in between. The CDR3 is 13 amino acids. Germline assignment: CDR1 SQVTM and CDR2 ANQGSEA. TCRdb redid the calling of the 5' RACE reads with MiXCR, one entry per CDR3 protein. The sample has 500,000 to 550,000 distinct CDR3 sequences; about 20% are singletons. This specimen belongs to a study of T-cell memory formation after mild COVID-19. Across the study: The TCR clusters were mostly specific to one donor.

Study outcomes and limitations: Contracting CD4+ clones were located mainly in CM and EM, and CD8+ clones in EMRA. Pre-infection memory carried some responding clones, suggesting that cross-reactive memory joined.

The specimen was PBMCs or a T cell subset sorted from them (not recorded which). The V gene is TRBV29-1, the J gene TRBJ1-6; D possibly corresponds to TRBD1 (6 bases). The clonotype comes from an adult woman who had mild COVID-19 (a few samples of this study predate the infection). Cell type and time point are not known. CDR3 nucleotide sequence: TGCAGCGTCGCGGAACAGGGCACTTCACCCCTCCACTTT. This encodes CSVAEQGTSPLHF.